One sample yielded the 10 T cell receptor beta chains listed below, sequenced in a study of blood T cell repertoires in COVID-19. Repertoires were generated with immunoSEQ multiplex PCR, while TCRdb's copy carries only in-frame clones and drops some. The sample yields around 100,000 clones, around 89% seen once. Material: peripheral blood. The receptors were gathered from a woman of 80 years or more with acute or convalescent COVID-19.

This clone was recorded once. The chain has TRBV3-1 (or the pseudogene TRBV3-2) and TRBJ1-4, with D perhaps TRBD1 (5 bases). The CDR3 has 17 residues. Germline lookup yields CDR1 LGHDT and CDR2 YNNKEL (reference sequence). Trimming shortened V by 3 bases and J by 0 bases, and 14 bases separated the two germline ends. CDR3 DNA sequence: TGTGCCAGCAGCCAGGATGGTGGGGCAGCAACTAATGAAAAACTGTTTTTT. Its protein is CASSQDGGAATNEKLFF.

V gene TRBV10-3 combines with J gene TRBJ1-2; weak D call: TRBD1 (5 bases). The germline CDR1 and CDR2 sequences are ENHRY and SYGVKD. V gave up 3 bases and J gave up 5 bases, with 16 bases separating them. The CDR3 sequence is 15 residues long. The CDR3 sequence is CAISEGAETSYGYTF. Here the CDR3 DNA reads TGTGCCATCAGTGAAGGGGCAGAGACCTCTTATGGCTACACCTTC.

This chain links TRBV28 with TRBJ1-5, with a weak D call TRBD1 (6 bases). The CDR3 consists of 16 residues. The V gene's germline CDR1 is MDHEN and CDR2 SYDVKM. V lost 7 bases and J lost 0, with 16 bases in between. In DNA, the CDR3 is TGTGCCAGCACCGCGGGGGGCAGGGCTAGCAATCAGCCCCAGCATTTT. Its translation is CASTAGGRASNQPQHF.

This clone was detected once. V and J are TRBV6-4 and TRBJ2-2, with TRBD1 identical over 8 bases. With 5 bases clipped from V and 6 bases from J, the junction kept 5 bases outside the gene matches. Germline CDR1 MRHNA, CDR2 SNTAGT. The CDR3 consists of 14 residues. CDR3 amino acids: CASSWNRGSGELFF. The CDR3, as DNA: TGTGCCAGCAGTTGGAACAGGGGGTCCGGGGAGCTGTTTTTT.

This clone was seen a single time. V gene TRBV2 combines with J gene TRBJ1-1, with D maybe TRBD1 (5 bases). The V gene's germline CDR1 is SNHLY and CDR2 FYNNEI. The CDR3 extends over 13 amino acids. The V end lost 8 bases, the J end lost 10 bases, and 20 bases lay between the germline ends. The CDR3 sequence is CASPGGIGGRAFF. Written as DNA, the CDR3 is TGTGCCAGCCCGGGGGGGATTGGGGGTCGAGCTTTCTTT.

The V gene is TRBV5-1, the J gene TRBJ1-2, with TRBD1 identical over 7 bases. Germline values: CDR1 SGHRS, CDR2 YFSETQ. Losses at the gene ends were 1 base for V and 6 bases for J; bases not matched to a gene: 6. CDR3 length equals 14 residues. CDR3 sequence: CASSLFTGDDGYTF. The DNA of the CDR3 is TGCGCCAGCAGCTTGTTCACAGGGGACGATGGCTACACCTTC.

The rearrangement links TRBV2 to TRBJ2-7; TRBD1 aligns across 9 bases. CDR1 is SNHLY, CDR2 FYNNEI, per germline. V was pared by 3 bases and J by 3 bases, with 6 bases of the junction left unmatched. There are 15 residues in the CDR3. CDR3 sequence: CASSDYRGLNYEQYF. CDR3 nucleotide sequence: TGTGCCAGCAGTGATTACAGGGGGCTGAACTACGAGCAGTACTTC. Full variable domain (remainder filled in from reference TRBV2 and TRBJ2-7): EPEVTQTPSHQVTQMGQEVILRCVPISNHLYFYWYRQILGQKVEFLVSFYNNEISEKSEIFDDQFSVERPDGSNFTLKIRSTKLEDSAMYFCASSDYRGLNYEQYFGPGTRLTVT.

The chain uses TRBV28 and TRBJ1-1; no clear D. CDR1 is MDHEN, CDR2 SYDVKM, per germline. This CDR3 comprises 13 residues. The V end was cut by 8 bases, the J end by 0 bases, with 10 bases between. The CDR3 loop is CASCDTLNTEAFF. The CDR3 nucleotides read TGTGCCAGCTGTGACACTTTGAACACTGAAGCTTTCTTT.

This chain uses TRBV7-8 with TRBJ1-1; the D is unclear. This CDR3 has 15 residues. Trimming shortened V by 2 bases and J by 1 base, and 11 bases separated the two germline ends. Per the germline V gene, CDR1 is SGHVS and CDR2 is FQNEAQ. In nucleotides, the CDR3 is TGTGCCAGCAGCTTATTCAGAACCCCGAACACTGAAGCTTTCTTT. Encoded protein: CASSLFRTPNTEAFF.

This clone was picked up a small number of times. The CDR3 DNA sequence: TGTGCCACCAGTGACCGCACAGGGGCGGGAAACACCATATATTTT. Protein sequence: CATSDRTGAGNTIYF. This chain links TRBV24-1 with TRBJ1-3, with 7 positions matching TRBD1. Losses at the gene ends were 4 bases for V and 4 bases for J; bases not matched to a gene: 6. Germline V gene data show CDR1 as KGHDR and CDR2 as SFDVKD. The CDR3 is 15 residues long.